The rows below give T cell receptor beta chains drawn from one sample of a study of T cell responses to AZD1222 COVID-19 vaccine. Data came from immunoSEQ multiplex PCR; TCRdb stores just in-frame clones and leaves some out. The data show roughly 180,000 clones, just over 85% seen once. This specimen consisted of peripheral blood, obtained on day 0 of AZD1222 vaccination. The source of these receptors is an adult in good health. The CDR3 runs from the conserved cysteine through the conserved F or W. D genes are given only for firm matches. The size of a clone is reported for some rows only, either as once, few or many, or as a class for expanded clones.

clone size,V gene,J gene,D gene,CDR3 DNA,CDR3 protein
-,TRBV7-9,TRBJ2-7,-,TGTGCCAGCAGCCCCCCGGCTTGGGACTACGAGCAGTACTTC,CASSPPAWDYEQYF
-,TRBV5-1,TRBJ1-1,-,TGCGCCAGCAGCTTGGAGTCGGTCCCGGGGGACACTGAAGCTTTCTTT,CASSLESVPGDTEAFF
-,TRBV11-2,TRBJ1-3,-,TGTGCCAGCAGGCCACTCCTCGGGGGCTCCTCTGGAAACACCATATATTTT,CASRPLLGGSSGNTIYF
few,TRBV6-5,TRBJ2-7,-,TGTGCCAGCAGTTACCCACCCTCCTACGAGCAGTACTTC,CASSYPPSYEQYF
-,TRBV28,TRBJ1-6,TRBD1,TGTGCCAGCAGTCAACAGGGGGCCAATAATTCACCCCTCCACTTT,CASSQQGANNSPLHF
-,TRBV29-1,TRBJ1-5,TRBD1,TGCAGCGTTGAGGGGACAGGGCTCAATCAGCCCCAGCATTTT,CSVEGTGLNQPQHF
-,TRBV19,TRBJ2-1,-,TGTGCCAGTAGTATAGCTCCCAGCAATGAGCAGTTCTTC,CASSIAPSNEQFF
-,TRBV5-4,TRBJ1-6,-,TGTGCCAGCAGCTTGGGGGGCCGGCCGAATAATTCACCCCTCCACTTT,CASSLGGRPNNSPLHF
-,TRBV12-3/TRBV12-4,TRBJ1-1,-,TGTGCCAGCAGTAACAGGGAAAACACTGAAGCTTTCTTT,CASSNRENTEAFF
-,TRBV27,TRBJ2-7,-,TGTGCCAGCAGTTCAGGGGCAACTAACTACGAGCAGTACTTC,CASSSGATNYEQYF
once,TRBV19,TRBJ1-1,-,TGTGCCAGTAGTGTGGGACCTTCCGCGTGGACTGAAGCTTTCTTT,CASSVGPSAWTEAFF